The clone carrying this T cell receptor (beta chain) was counted ten times or more. The record originates from a study of T cells after yellow fever vaccination. The CDR3 consists of 12 residues. The germline V gene has CDR1 SQVTM and CDR2 ANQGSEA. With 8 bases removed from V and 5 bases from J, the gap between germline ends came to 15 bases. TCRdb reanalysed the 5' RACE reads using MiXCR and keeps one entry per CDR3 protein. Seen here are about 130,000 distinct CDR3 sequences, under 8.5% observed once, and the top ten hold roughly 2.6%. V gene TRBV29-1 combines with J gene TRBJ1-2; D not certain. Sequenced material: CD4+ T cells sorted from PBMCs, taken roughly 10 days after the first yellow fever vaccination. The TCR was taken from a man aged 18 to 29 who received the YFV17D yellow fever vaccine. As DNA, the CDR3 is TGCAGCACGGGCCTACAACGGTATGGCTACACCTTC. Residues: CSTGLQRYGYTF.